The T cell receptor (beta chain) described here comes from a study of blood T cells in healthy people across ages. Study-level results: Relative to aged donors, long-lived donors carried more naive CD4+ cells and displayed higher diversity.

The people who gave samples were healthy Caucasians from Russia, aged roughly 6 to 90. This clonotype has just one count. Its specificity is unknown. Looked up from germline, CDR1 is DFQATT and CDR2 is SNEGSKA (reference sequence). Germline trimming cut 6 bases from V and 3 bases from J; bases unmatched to any gene: 11. CDR3 length equals 15 residues. The second PCR ran about 6 to 11 cycles with a sample-barcoded 5' primer and J-beta primers. Each cDNA molecule carried a tag from a template-switch adaptor that contained 12 random nucleotides. TCRdb recomputed calls from the 5' RACE reads with MiXCR, one row per CDR3 protein. The table lists more than 1 million distinct CDR3 sequences, 40% to 55% of them singletons.

V is TRBV20-1 and J is TRBJ2-4, with 7 bases aligning to TRBD1. This receptor was obtained from a woman aged 60-70 years in good health. Sequencing was done on a sample of blood. The CDR3 DNA sequence: TGCAGTGCACAACAGGGGAGAGTGGGCAAAAACATTCAGTACTTC. This gives the protein CSAQQGRVGKNIQYF.